Presented here are 22 T cell receptor beta chains from one specimen sequenced in a study of control samples from healthy donors and cancer patients (dated by TCRdb to the early 2020s). Library method: the immunoSEQ multiplex PCR assay. Imported from immuneACCESS, the table was reduced by TCRdb to in-frame sequences with V and J called. These copies leave out some clones; in studies compared against another copy, an unresolved V gene accounts for under half, and the cause of the remainder is not known. The sample data list roughly 94,000 clones, and approximately 84% of these were observed just once. The ten top clones hold roughly 40% of the sample. Sequencing was done on a sample of PBMCs. The receptors stem from a man between 65 and 85 years old with lung cancer.

The chain uses TRBV5-5 and TRBJ2-7, with 9 bases fitting TRBD1. CDR1 SGHKS and CDR2 YYEKEE come from the germline V gene (reference sequence). V lost 0 bases, J lost 5 bases, and 6 bases stayed unmatched. The CDR3 runs to 15 residues. CDR3: CASSLGGTGRNEQYF. DNA of the CDR3: TGTGCCAGCAGCTTGGGGGGGACAGGGAGGAACGAGCAGTACTTC. Full variable domain (rest looked up from reference TRBV5-5 and TRBJ2-7): DAGVTQSPTHLIKTRGQQVTLRCSPISGHKSVSWYQQVLGQGPQFIFQYYEKEERGRGNFPDRFSARQFPNYSSELNVNALLLGDSALYLCASSLGGTGRNEQYFGPGTRLTVT.

This chain joins TRBV29-1 and TRBJ1-1, with 8 bases aligning to TRBD1. The CDR3 loop spans 13 amino acids. The germline V gene has CDR1 SQVTM and CDR2 ANQGSEA. Losses at the gene ends were 4 bases for V and 4 bases for J; bases not matched to a gene: 5. CDR3 region: CSVVNGQGTEAFF. CDR3 bases: TGCAGCGTTGTAAACGGACAGGGCACTGAAGCTTTCTTT.

The V call is TRBV14, the J call TRBJ1-1, with a weak D call TRBD1 (6 bases). Trimming removed 1 base at V and 11 bases at J, with 26 bases between. CDR3 length equals 17 residues. In germline, CDR1 is SGHDN, CDR2 FVKESK. In DNA, the CDR3 is TGTGCCAGCAGCCAAGTCGCAACAGGGATAGGGGGGAAGGGGGCTTTCTTT. This gives the protein CASSQVATGIGGKGAFF.

V usage is TRBV7-9 and J usage is TRBJ2-2; D is unresolved. The CDR3 extends over 13 amino acids. The V end lost 5 bases, the J end lost 7 bases, and 11 bases lay between the germline ends. From germline, CDR1 is SEHNR and CDR2 FQNEAQ (reference sequence). The CDR3: CASSPGKVGELFF. The CDR3 nucleotides read TGTGCCAGCAGCCCAGGAAAGGTCGGGGAGCTGTTTTTT.

The genes are TRBV12-3 or TRBV12-4 and TRBJ2-3; D uncertain. V shed 11 bases and J shed 1 base, with 7 bases lying between them. The CDR3 has 11 amino acids. CDR3 sequence reads: CAARGTDTQYF. CDR3 DNA: TGTGCCGCCCGGGGCACAGATACGCAGTATTTT.

The chain uses TRBV6-5 and TRBJ1-4, with 9 bases fitting TRBD1. This CDR3 comprises 16 residues. V was pared by 6 bases and J by 0 bases, with 5 bases of the junction left unmatched. The germline V gene encodes CDR1 MNHEY and CDR2 SVGAGI. The CDR3 spells CASRYRGQATNEKLFF. The CDR3 bases are TGTGCCAGCAGGTACAGGGGGCAGGCAACTAATGAAAAACTGTTTTTT.

The rearrangement links TRBV4-3 to TRBJ2-7; a weak D match, TRBD2 (5 bases). V shed 0 bases and J shed 2 bases, with 8 bases lying between them. The germline CDR1 and CDR2 sequences are LGHNA and YSLEER. The CDR3 is made up of 14 amino acids. The CDR3 region is CASSQERETYEQYF. For the CDR3, the DNA is TGCGCCAGCAGCCAAGAGAGGGAGACCTACGAGCAGTACTTC.

This chain links TRBV6-5 with TRBJ2-3; D gene uncertain. Germline CDR1 and CDR2: MNHEY and SVGAGI. Trimming removed 3 bases at V and 4 bases at J, with 17 bases between. The CDR3 is 16 amino acids. CDR3 sequence: CASSYRPGSAADTQYF. For the CDR3, the DNA is TGTGCCAGCAGTTATCGACCCGGCTCGGCCGCAGATACGCAGTATTTT.

The chain couples TRBV18 to TRBJ1-2, with D perhaps TRBD1 (6 bases). This CDR3 is built from 13 residues. Per the germline V gene, CDR1 is KGHSH and CDR2 is LQKENI. The V and J ends lost 3 bases and 5 bases respectively, with 10 bases between them. CDR3 DNA: TGTGCCAGCTCACCCTGGACAGAGTATGGCTACACCTTC. This encodes CASSPWTEYGYTF.

The chain employs TRBV28 and TRBJ1-5, with a weak D call TRBD1 (5 bases). Germline V gene data show CDR1 as MDHEN and CDR2 as SYDVKM. V gave up 3 bases and J gave up 9 bases, with 9 bases separating them. This CDR3 has 12 amino acids. The CDR3 DNA sequence: TGTGCCAGCAGTTTTGGGGGTCGGCCCCAGCATTTT. This encodes CASSFGGRPQHF.

Only one count was recorded for this clone. This sequence joins TRBV6-5 and TRBJ1-3; D is perhaps TRBD1 (5 bases). The CDR3 spans 14 residues. CDR1 and CDR2 from the germline V gene are MNHEY and SVGAGI. V was clipped by 8 bases and J by 0 bases, with 11 bases between them. CDR3 bases: TGTGCCAGCTTAGGGGACGGCTCTGGAAACACCATATATTTT. This encodes CASLGDGSGNTIYF.

CDR3 bases: TGTGCCAGCAGCGTAGACCCGAACTACGAGCAGTACTTC. This sequence encodes CASSVDPNYEQYF. This chain uses TRBV9 with TRBJ2-7; D gene uncertain. This CDR3 has 13 residues. Germline V gene data show CDR1 as SGDLS and CDR2 as YYNGEE. The V gene lost 0 bases and the J gene lost 3 bases, with 7 bases spanning the gap.

This clone has just one count. The chain is built from TRBV18 and TRBJ1-2; D not resolved. The V gene's germline CDR1 is KGHSH and CDR2 LQKENI. The CDR3 extends over 13 amino acids. V lost 1 base and J lost 2, with 5 bases in between. The CDR3 DNA reads as TGTGCCAGCTCACCACAGGCAAACTATGGCTACACCTTC. Amino acids: CASSPQANYGYTF.

The gene calls are TRBV5-1 and TRBJ1-2; 11 nucleotides match TRBD1. J lost 6 bases, V lost 0 bases, and 4 bases had no gene match. Germline V CDR1 and CDR2: SGHRS, YFSETQ. This CDR3 spans 15 amino acids. The CDR3 loop is CASSLGTGGSDGYTF. The CDR3 DNA follows: TGCGCCAGCAGCTTGGGGACAGGGGGCTCGGATGGCTACACCTTC. The variable domain in full, completed from reference TRBV5-1 and TRBJ1-2, reads KAGVTQTPRYLIKTRGQQVTLSCSPISGHRSVSWYQQTPGQGLQFLFEYFSETQRNKGNFPGRFSGRQFSNSRSEMNVSTLELGDSALYLCASSLGTGGSDGYTFGSGTRLTVV.

This clone was seen only once. V and J are TRBV27 and TRBJ2-5; D not certain. Germline V gene lookup returns CDR1 MNHEY and CDR2 SMNVEV (reference sequence). V dropped 8 bases and J dropped 0 bases, with 25 bases sitting between them. The CDR3 consists of 18 residues. The CDR3 nucleotides are TGTGCCAGCCGATCTAAAGGGATCGGGTCTTCGTACCAAGAGACCCAGTACTTC. Translation: CASRSKGIGSSYQETQYF.

This clone was recorded only once. The rearrangement uses TRBV7-8 and TRBJ2-1; 7 bases agree with TRBD2. Germline V lookup: CDR1 SGHVS, CDR2 FQNEAQ. V shed 4 bases, J shed 3 bases, and the junction held 9 bases outside the gene matches. This CDR3 region has 16 residues. In nucleotides, the CDR3 is TGTGCCAGCAGCTGGACTAGACTAAGAATCTACAATGAGCAGTTCTTC. This gives the protein CASSWTRLRIYNEQFF.

The gene calls are TRBV28 and TRBJ1-1; the match to TRBD1 covers 7 bases. The CDR3 sequence is 14 residues long. Per germline, CDR1 MDHEN and CDR2 SYDVKM. With V trimmed by 7 bases and J by 4 bases, 9 bases remained unmatched. The CDR3 is CASIGGTVATEAFF. The CDR3 region has the DNA TGTGCCAGCATCGGGGGGACAGTCGCCACTGAAGCTTTCTTT. Full variable domain (rest looked up from reference TRBV28 and TRBJ1-1): DVKVTQSSRYLVKRTGEKVFLECVQDMDHENMFWYRQDPGLGLRLIYFSYDVKMKEKGDIPEGYSVSREKKERFSLILESASTNQTSMYLCASIGGTVATEAFFGQGTRLTVV.

This chain uses TRBV30 with TRBJ2-7; unclear D gene. In germline, CDR1 is GTSNPN, CDR2 SVGIG (reference sequence). V shed 3 bases and J shed 6 bases, with 15 bases lying between them. This CDR3 has 13 amino acids. The CDR3 DNA follows: TGTGCCTGGAGCCAGCTAGGGTTCGGCGAGCAGTACTTC. Translated, it gives CAWSQLGFGEQYF. Together with reference TRBV30 and TRBJ2-7, the CDR3 gives the full variable domain: SQTIHQWPATLVQPVGSPLSLECTVEGTSNPNLYWYRQAAGRGLQLLFYSVGIGQISSEVPQNLSASRPQDRQFILSSKKLLLSDSGFYLCAWSQLGFGEQYFGPGTRLTVT.

This clone was seen just once. This chain links TRBV7-8 with TRBJ2-1; 9 nucleotides align to TRBD2. The CDR3 sequence is 18 residues long. Germline values: CDR1 SGHVS, CDR2 FQNEAQ. The V and J ends lost 4 bases and 0 bases, in that order; junction bases with no gene match: 10. CDR3 loop: CASSSPGRGGSSYNEQFF. CDR3 sequence (DNA): TGTGCCAGCAGCTCCCCGGGGCGGGGGGGCAGCTCCTACAATGAGCAGTTCTTC.

This clone was seen more than once but under ten times. J is TRBJ2-1 and V is TRBV7-6; TRBD1 matches at 10 bases. CDR3 length: 15 amino acids. Per germline, CDR1 SGHVS and CDR2 FNYEAQ. J lost 5 bases, V lost 1 base, and 2 bases had no gene match. The CDR3 here is CASSLGQGAHNEQFF. CDR3 nucleotide sequence: TGTGCCAGCAGCTTAGGACAGGGGGCCCACAATGAGCAGTTCTTC.

V usage is TRBV29-1 and J usage is TRBJ2-7; D may match TRBD1 or TRBD2 (5 bases each). The CDR3 loop spans 14 amino acids. CDR1 and CDR2 from the germline V gene are SQVTM and ANQGSEA. V was pared by 6 bases and J by 3 bases, with 18 bases between. The CDR3 coding sequence is TGCAGCGTCCCCAAGGCAGGGACGGTCTACGAGCAGTACTTC. It is translated as CSVPKAGTVYEQYF.

This clone occurred a few times. V is TRBV27 and J is TRBJ1-1; D is unresolved. The germline CDR1 and CDR2 sequences are MNHEY and SMNVEV (reference sequence). V lost 2 bases, J lost 9 bases, and 13 bases lay in between. The CDR3 length is 13 residues. This chain's CDR3 is CASSLAQASQAFF. As DNA, the CDR3 is TGTGCCAGCAGTTTAGCTCAGGCTTCTCAAGCTTTCTTT.